The 16 T cell receptor beta chains in this list originate from one sample, sequenced in a study of cytomegalovirus exposure and HLA in healthy donors. The PCR was carried out with 60 Vbeta primers and 13 Jbeta primers. TCRdb's copy holds only in-frame clones and misses some; the assay was immunoSEQ multiplex PCR. Its table lists just over 150,000 clones. Input material: PBMCs. The receptor source for this set is a man aged 25-45 years in good health and CMV-seronegative.

The genes are TRBV11-2 and TRBJ2-5, with 12 bases matching TRBD2. The junction had 3 bases not matched to a gene; V was cut back by 2 bases and J by 5 bases. Germline lookup yields CDR1 SGHAT and CDR2 FQNNGV. CDR3 size: 15 residues. CDR3 region: CASSLPSGRAETQYF. DNA for the CDR3: TGTGCCAGCAGCTTACCTAGCGGGAGGGCCGAGACCCAGTACTTC. The whole variable domain, filled in from reference TRBV11-2 and TRBJ2-5, reads EAGVAQSPRYKIIEKRQSVAFWCNPISGHATLYWYQQILGQGPKLLIQFQNNGVVDDSQLPKDRFSAERLKGVDSTLKIQPAKLEDSAVYLCASSLPSGRAETQYFGPGTRLLVL.

Points on this clone: Distinct nucleotide sequences in the sample also encode this CDR3. The chain has TRBV5-1 and TRBJ2-5; D might be TRBD2 (6 bases). CDR1 is SGHRS and CDR2 is YFSETQ in the germline V gene. The V gene lost 0 bases and the J gene lost 1 base, with 7 bases spanning the gap. CDR3 length: 14 residues. CDR3 residues: CASSLVGGQETQYF. CDR3 bases: TGCGCCAGCAGCTTGGTGGGAGGCCAAGAGACCCAGTACTTC. The complete variable domain, with remaining parts taken from reference TRBV5-1 and TRBJ2-5, reads KAGVTQTPRYLIKTRGQQVTLSCSPISGHRSVSWYQQTPGQGLQFLFEYFSETQRNKGNFPGRFSGRQFSNSRSEMNVSTLELGDSALYLCASSLVGGQETQYFGPGTRLLVL.

The rearrangement uses TRBV6-1 and TRBJ1-2; no definite D call. Germline V gives CDR1 MNHNS, CDR2 SASEGT. With 1 base removed from V and 2 bases from J, the gap between germline ends came to 8 bases. This CDR3 is built from 14 residues. The CDR3 region has the DNA TGTGCCAGCAGTGAAGTCACGGTAAACTATGGCTACACCTTC. Protein: CASSEVTVNYGYTF.

The chain uses TRBV6-5 and TRBJ2-7; 8 positions agree with TRBD1. CDR3 length: 16 residues. The germline V gene encodes CDR1 MNHEY and CDR2 SVGAGI. V was clipped by 2 bases and J by 3 bases; unmatched bases: 9. CDR3 region: CASSYTPGQANYEQYF. The CDR3 region has the DNA TGTGCCAGCAGTTACACCCCGGGACAGGCTAACTACGAGCAGTACTTC.

The V and J genes are TRBV27 and TRBJ2-1; weak D call: TRBD1 (5 bases). The CDR3 runs to 17 residues. V lost 2 bases and J lost 0, with 14 bases in between. Looked up from germline, CDR1 is MNHEY and CDR2 is SMNVEV (reference sequence). CDR3 in amino acids: CASSLMYGANSYNEQFF. The CDR3 DNA sequence: TGTGCCAGCAGTTTAATGTATGGGGCTAACTCCTACAATGAGCAGTTCTTC.

The V and J genes are TRBV29-1 and TRBJ2-3; D remains unclear. Trimming removed 7 bases from V and 2 bases from J, with 16 bases in between. The CDR3 covers 14 residues. CDR1 SQVTM and CDR2 ANQGSEA come from the germline V gene. The CDR3 region is CSARIQVNTDTQYF. Written as DNA, the CDR3 is TGCAGCGCCCGGATTCAGGTGAACACAGATACGCAGTATTTT.

Turning to this clone: This sample also contains other DNA sequences that code for the same CDR3. This chain links TRBV18 with TRBJ2-5; a weak D match, TRBD1 (5 bases). With the DNA end fitting TRBJ2-7 better, the J assignment may be wrong. From germline, CDR1 is KGHSH and CDR2 LQKENI. The CDR3 covers 12 residues. The chain's CDR3 is CASSQDSYEQYF. CDR3 coding DNA: TGTGCCAGCTCCCAAGACAGCTACGAGCAGTACTTC.

The chain is built from TRBV28 and TRBJ1-1, with 8 bases aligning to TRBD1. With V trimmed by 1 base and J by 14 bases, 6 bases remained unmatched. The CDR3 is 12 residues long. Germline CDR1 MDHEN, CDR2 SYDVKM. CDR3 sequence reads: CASSLSLQGAFF. CDR3 sequence (DNA): TGTGCCAGCAGTTTATCTTTGCAGGGGGCATTCTTT. Supplemented by reference TRBV28 and TRBJ1-1, the full variable domain reads DVKVTQSSRYLVKRTGEKVFLECVQDMDHENMFWYRQDPGLGLRLIYFSYDVKMKEKGDIPEGYSVSREKKERFSLILESASTNQTSMYLCASSLSLQGAFFGQGTRLTVV.

The chain joins TRBV30 to TRBJ1-1, with TRBD1 as a possible D gene (5 bases). Trimming took off 4 bases at V and 1 base at J, with 13 bases between the two ends. Germline values: CDR1 GTSNPN, CDR2 SVGIG (reference sequence). The CDR3 has 14 residues. The CDR3 DNA reads TGTGCCTGGAAGGTGTTGGGGCGGAACACTGAAGCTTTCTTT. This codes for CAWKVLGRNTEAFF.

The rearrangement joins TRBV19 to TRBJ2-7, with D possibly matching TRBD2 (5 bases). Trimming pared 6 bases from V and 2 bases from J, leaving 14 bases between. CDR1 is LNHDA, CDR2 SQIVND, per germline (reference sequence). This CDR3 spans 14 amino acids. DNA of the CDR3: TGTGCCAGTAGCCCGTGGGAGTCAACCTACGAGCAGTACTTC. This codes for CASSPWESTYEQYF.

The rearrangement joins TRBV30 to TRBJ1-3; 8 nucleotides align to TRBD1. CDR3 length: 20 residues. V lost 2 bases and J lost 2; bases outside the gene matches: 20. Germline CDR1 and CDR2: GTSNPN and SVGIG (reference sequence). CDR3 amino acids: CAWSIYDRGGFGSPGNTIYF. Here the CDR3 DNA reads TGTGCCTGGAGTATATACGACAGGGGAGGATTTGGTTCTCCTGGAAACACCATATATTTT.

The V gene is TRBV2, the J gene TRBJ2-7; D might be TRBD1 (6 bases). From germline, CDR1 is SNHLY and CDR2 FYNNEI. V was trimmed by 4 bases and J by 2 bases, leaving 9 bases between them. The CDR3 extends over 13 amino acids. The CDR3 sequence: CASSGGTTYEQYF. CDR3 nucleotide sequence: TGTGCCAGCAGTGGGGGGACAACCTACGAGCAGTACTTC.

The genes are TRBV28 and TRBJ2-1; D perhaps matches TRBD1 (5 bases). The CDR3 covers 14 residues. Deletions cut 1 base from V and 4 bases from J, with 8 bases between. Germline V lookup: CDR1 MDHEN, CDR2 SYDVKM. The CDR3 here is CASSLLGQYNEQFF. CDR3 nucleotide sequence: TGTGCCAGCAGTTTATTGGGGCAGTACAATGAGCAGTTCTTC.

This chain links TRBV5-1 with TRBJ1-2; possible D gene TRBD1, 5 bases. CDR1 is SGHRS and CDR2 is YFSETQ in the germline V gene. The germline V and J ends were trimmed by 4 bases and 2 bases, with 9 bases remaining between them. This CDR3 is 13 amino acids long. The CDR3 is CASSETVNYGYTF. The CDR3 DNA is TGCGCCAGCAGCGAGACAGTAAACTATGGCTACACCTTC.

CDR3 sequence (DNA): TGTGCCAGCACCTCCGACAGACCGAACACTGAAGCTTTCTTT. It encodes CASTSDRPNTEAFF. The chain links TRBV7-9 to TRBJ1-1; TRBD1 is a possible D gene (5 bases). Per germline, CDR1 SEHNR and CDR2 FQNEAQ (reference sequence). V lost 7 bases to trimming and J lost 1 base, with 13 bases between them. This CDR3 is built from 14 residues.

The chain has TRBV6-1 and TRBJ1-1; D is ambiguous. This CDR3 has 12 residues. V lost 2 bases and J lost 9, with 10 bases in between. Germline CDR1 and CDR2: MNHNS and SASEGT. Here the CDR3 DNA reads TGTGCCAGCAGTGAATCGTACTTTAAAGCTTTCTTT. Translation gives CASSESYFKAFF.